Presented here are 5 T cell receptor beta chains from one specimen sequenced in a study of cytomegalovirus exposure and HLA in healthy donors (dated by TCRdb to 2016 to 2017). The library came from the immunoSEQ multiplex PCR assay. For the multiplex PCR, a mixture combining 60 forward primers for TCR Vbeta segments and 13 reverse primers for TCR Jbeta segments was used. TCRdb took over this immuneACCESS table, retaining in-frame rearrangements with V and J assigned. Such tables are incomplete; in checked studies, under half of the missing clones stem from an unresolved V gene, and the remainder is unexplained. For this sample there are about 200,000 clones; more than 75% appear just once. The ten largest clones capture approximately 0.4% of the sample. Sequenced sample: PBMCs. The receptors derive from a male donor in good health and CMV-seropositive.

The chain carries TRBV19 and TRBJ1-5; maybe TRBD1 (5 bases). Trimming took off 1 base at V and 0 bases at J, with 7 bases between the two ends. Germline V gives CDR1 LNHDA, CDR2 SQIVND (reference sequence). The CDR3 spans 15 residues. The CDR3 bases are TGTGCCAGTAGTATAGGGACATATAGCAATCAGCCCCAGCATTTT. This gives the protein CASSIGTYSNQPQHF.

This rearrangement joins TRBV6-5 to TRBJ1-2, with 7 bases lining up with TRBD1. Germline CDR1 and CDR2: MNHEY and SVGAGI. The CDR3 sequence is 14 residues long. The ends lost 6 bases at V and 7 bases at J; junction bases unmatched: 11. As DNA, the CDR3 is TGTGCCAGCAGGCTGTCAGGGGGGTTGGGTGGCTACACCTTC. This translates into CASRLSGGLGGYTF.

J is TRBJ2-3 and V is TRBV19; 7 bases map to TRBD1. The CDR3 is 15 amino acids. V lost 5 bases to trimming and J lost 2 bases; unmatched junction nucleotides: 7. Germline CDR1 is LNHDA and CDR2 is SQIVND (reference sequence). CDR3 coding DNA: TGTGCCAGTAGTTCTCGACAGGGTGACACAGATACGCAGTATTTT. Its protein is CASSSRQGDTDTQYF.

The chain is built from TRBV7-9 and TRBJ1-3, with a weak D call TRBD1 (6 bases). The length of the CDR3 is 16 residues. Trimming removed 5 bases at V and 1 base at J, with 15 bases between. The germline V gene has CDR1 SEHNR and CDR2 FQNEAQ (reference sequence). The CDR3 DNA follows: TGTGCCAGCAGCGTCACAGGGATTGATTCTGGAAACACCATATATTTT. Translating it yields CASSVTGIDSGNTIYF.

The count of this clone is one. This rearrangement joins TRBV19 to TRBJ2-7; 8 bases are a match to TRBD2. This CDR3 is built from 15 residues. Germline V gene data show CDR1 as LNHDA and CDR2 as SQIVND (reference sequence). Unmatched junction bases numbered 9, after V lost 5 bases and J lost 3 bases. The CDR3 is CASSASSGPFYEQYF. For the CDR3, the DNA is TGTGCCAGTAGTGCCTCTAGCGGGCCCTTCTACGAGCAGTACTTC.